The present T cell receptor beta chain was sequenced within a study of shared clonotypes between healthy human individuals. Study at large: A few men and a couple of women, aged 18 to 49, were donors. Three CD4 naive, three CD4 memory, two CD8 naive and one CD8 memory plate were used per donor.

Study results and limitations: The study found roughly 5% of naive CD4 clonotypes shared across a few donors. There were few donors, and this limited the genetic and exposure-history diversity represented.

CDR3 length equals 22 residues. Trimming cost V 2 bases and J 1 base, with 31 bases left between them. From germline, CDR1 is LGHNA and CDR2 YNFKEQ. In regard to this clone: The antigen is not known.

Profiled with immunoSEQ multiplex PCR; TCRdb holds only in-frame clones, not every one. The data show some 650,000 clones, roughly 97% seen once. This clonotype was obtained from a woman in her twenties or thirties in good health. Sequenced sample: naive CD4+ T cells sorted from blood. Subset of the sample: CD45RA+ positively selected. The chain links TRBV4-2 to TRBJ2-3; D is tentatively TRBD1 or TRBD2 (5 bases each). The CDR3 nucleotides are TGTGCCAGCAGCCAAACTCGGGCAAGACAGAGCCTAGGGACCCTGCGCACAGATACGCAGTATTTT. It translates to CASSQTRARQSLGTLRTDTQYF.